Listed here are 9 T cell receptor beta chains from one sample, sequenced in a study of T-cell memory formation after mild COVID-19. TCRdb called the 5' RACE reads again in MiXCR, with one record for every CDR3 protein. The sample consists of about 470,000 distinct CDR3 sequences, about 23% of them appearing once. The sample comprised PBMCs or a T cell subset sorted from them (not recorded which). The source of these receptors is an adult woman who had mild COVID-19 (a few samples of this study predate the infection). Cell type and time point are not known.

The genes are TRBV12-3 or TRBV12-4 and TRBJ2-3; D is undetermined. The V gene lost 3 bases and the J gene lost 4 bases, with 5 bases spanning the gap. The CDR3 is 12 amino acids. CDR3 sequence: CASSFPSDTQYF. Here the CDR3 DNA reads TGTGCCAGCAGTTTTCCCTCAGATACGCAGTATTTT.

This clonotype was counted a few times. J is TRBJ2-3 and V is TRBV6-5; 8 bases align to TRBD2. CDR1 is MNHEY and CDR2 is SVGAGI in the germline V gene. This CDR3 region has 14 residues. Unmatched junction bases numbered 10, after V lost 10 bases and J lost 4 bases. CDR3 in DNA: TGTGCCACCCGCCGGGGGGGGGCTCCAGATACGCAGTATTTT. Encoded protein: CATRRGGAPDTQYF.

This clonotype was found a few times. The chain links TRBV6-4 to TRBJ1-2; D remains unclear. Germline CDR1 MRHNA, CDR2 SNTAGT. The CDR3 has 13 residues. Deletions cut 2 bases from V and 0 bases from J, with 4 bases between. CDR3 loop: CASSDRANYGYTF. CDR3 nucleotides: TGTGCCAGCAGTGACAGGGCTAACTATGGCTACACCTTC.

This clonotype was seen more than once but under ten times. The chain couples TRBV15 to TRBJ1-4, with 9 bases fitting TRBD1. The CDR3 has 14 amino acids. From germline, CDR1 is LNHNV and CDR2 YYDKDF (reference sequence). After removal of 3 bases from V and 7 bases from J, the junction contained 3 bases not matched to a gene. The DNA of the CDR3 is TGTGCCACCAGCAGGGACAGGGGAGCTGAAAAACTGTTTTTT. It translates to CATSRDRGAEKLFF.

This clonotype was recorded a few times. The V gene is TRBV20-1, the J gene TRBJ2-1, with 7 bases aligning to TRBD2. V was clipped by 0 bases and J by 1 base; unmatched bases: 9. This CDR3 spans 17 amino acids. The germline gives CDR1 DFQATT, CDR2 SNEGSKA (reference sequence). CDR3 residues: CSARDQGRGSSYNEQFF. The CDR3 coding sequence is TGCAGTGCTAGAGATCAAGGGCGGGGGAGTTCCTACAATGAGCAGTTCTTC.

This clonotype was seen a few times. The rearrangement uses TRBV24-1 and TRBJ2-7; D may be TRBD2 (5 bases). Germline assignment: CDR1 KGHDR and CDR2 SFDVKD. V dropped 5 bases and J dropped 10 bases, with 17 bases sitting between them. The length of the CDR3 is 13 residues. The CDR3 coding sequence is TGTGCCACCAGTGTCGGGAAGGACTTGAAACAGTACTTC. Protein sequence: CATSVGKDLKQYF.

J is TRBJ2-7 and V is TRBV11-3; 7 positions match TRBD1. V shed 4 bases and J 3 bases; nucleotides not matched to a gene: 9. The CDR3 length is 15 residues. The germline V gene encodes CDR1 SGHNT and CDR2 YENEEA. For the CDR3, the DNA is TGTGCCAGCAGCTCCCCCGGGACAGCGAACTACGAGCAGTACTTC. Its translation: CASSSPGTANYEQYF.

This chain uses TRBV6-5 with TRBJ2-7; TRBD1 agrees at 7 bases. This CDR3 region has 16 residues. Germline trimming cut 4 bases from V and 4 bases from J; bases unmatched to any gene: 13. Germline assignment: CDR1 MNHEY and CDR2 SVGAGI. CDR3 in DNA: TGTGCCAGCAGTTCGACGACAGGGACGTTTACTTACGAGCAGTACTTC. As protein: CASSSTTGTFTYEQYF.

This sequence joins TRBV12-3 or TRBV12-4 and TRBJ2-3, with D maybe TRBD2 (5 bases). V gave up 0 bases and J gave up 0 bases, with 13 bases separating them. The CDR3 sequence is 17 residues long. The DNA of the CDR3 is TGTGCCAGCAGTTTAGCGCTCTCGCGGACTAGCACAGATACGCAGTATTTT. This translates into CASSLALSRTSTDTQYF.